The 8 T cell receptor beta chains reported below all come from one sample, sequenced in a study of CD8 T cells in ankylosing spondylitis. TCRdb re-called the 5' RACE reads with MiXCR, one entry per CDR3 protein. This table has a few hundred thousand distinct CDR3 sequences, around 20% appearing once. Sequencing was done on a sample of blood, either unsorted or a sorted T cell fraction (not recorded which). All receptors derive from a male donor with ankylosing spondylitis or in good health (not recorded which).

On this clonotype itself: A much larger clonotype is one base distant, so this may be a read error. The rearrangement uses TRBV18 and TRBJ2-3; D might be TRBD1 (6 bases). The V gene's germline CDR1 is KGHSH and CDR2 LQKENI. This CDR3 contains 18 residues. Trimming stripped 4 bases from V and 2 bases from J, with 22 bases between. For the CDR3, the DNA is TGTGCCAGCTCACGCCAGGGGCCCTTGACCTCATTCACAGATACGCAGTATTTT. Its translation is CASSRQGPLTSFTDTQYF.

The chain uses TRBV20-1 and TRBJ2-2, with TRBD1 matching 9 bases. Germline CDR1 reads DFQATT; CDR2 reads SNEGSKA (reference sequence). This CDR3 contains 13 residues. V was clipped by 5 bases and J by 4 bases; unmatched bases: 2. The CDR3 region is CSAYRGRTGELFF. The CDR3 nucleotides read TGCAGTGCTTACAGGGGGCGCACCGGGGAGCTGTTTTTT.

The chain has TRBV12-3 or TRBV12-4 and TRBJ1-6; maybe TRBD1 (6 bases). V was pared by 5 bases and J by 9 bases, with 11 bases between. The CDR3 is 13 amino acids. CDR3: CASSPDRSSPLHF. The CDR3, as DNA: TGTGCCAGCAGTCCGGACAGATCTTCACCCCTCCACTTT.

This clonotype turned up a few times. This chain links TRBV6-1 with TRBJ1-2; tentatively, D is TRBD1 (6 bases). Germline V lookup: CDR1 MNHNS, CDR2 SASEGT. This CDR3 is built from 16 residues. Trimming pared 7 bases from V and 7 bases from J, leaving 25 bases between. CDR3: CASTFRVEARGGGYTF. The CDR3 nucleotides are TGTGCCAGCACCTTTAGGGTTGAGGCCAGGGGAGGTGGCTACACCTTC.

The genes are TRBV12-3 or TRBV12-4 and TRBJ1-2; D remains ambiguous. The V gene lost 6 bases and the J gene lost 7 bases, with 12 bases spanning the gap. The CDR3 spans 12 residues. In DNA, the CDR3 is TGTGCCAGCAGCCTAGAAGGATTTGGCTACACCTTC. Encoded protein: CASSLEGFGYTF.

This clonotype was observed at least ten times. The chain carries TRBV5-6 and TRBJ2-4; 9 positions agree with TRBD1. Germline V lookup: CDR1 SGHDT, CDR2 YYEEEE. The CDR3 contains 13 residues. V dropped 5 bases and J dropped 7; count of bases not matched to a gene: 4. The CDR3 region is CASRPGTGNIQYF. Here the CDR3 DNA reads TGTGCCAGCAGGCCCGGGACAGGGAACATTCAGTACTTC.

The chain links TRBV29-1 to TRBJ1-1, with 7 bases identical to TRBD1. Germline assignment: CDR1 SQVTM and CDR2 ANQGSEA. V shed 5 bases and J 0 bases; nucleotides not matched to a gene: 6. CDR3 length: 14 amino acids. In DNA, the CDR3 is TGCAGCGTTCAAACCGGGACAGTGAACACTGAAGCTTTCTTT. Its translation is CSVQTGTVNTEAFF.

This clonotype was seen a handful of times. The V gene is TRBV6-5, the J gene TRBJ2-4; tentative D call: TRBD2 (5 bases). Trimming cost V 11 bases and J 8 bases, with 16 bases left between them. This CDR3 spans 12 amino acids. Germline V CDR1 and CDR2: MNHEY, SVGAGI. The CDR3 DNA reads TGTGCCTCGTGGGGAGTTCCGGACATTCAGTACTTC. Translated, it gives CASWGVPDIQYF.